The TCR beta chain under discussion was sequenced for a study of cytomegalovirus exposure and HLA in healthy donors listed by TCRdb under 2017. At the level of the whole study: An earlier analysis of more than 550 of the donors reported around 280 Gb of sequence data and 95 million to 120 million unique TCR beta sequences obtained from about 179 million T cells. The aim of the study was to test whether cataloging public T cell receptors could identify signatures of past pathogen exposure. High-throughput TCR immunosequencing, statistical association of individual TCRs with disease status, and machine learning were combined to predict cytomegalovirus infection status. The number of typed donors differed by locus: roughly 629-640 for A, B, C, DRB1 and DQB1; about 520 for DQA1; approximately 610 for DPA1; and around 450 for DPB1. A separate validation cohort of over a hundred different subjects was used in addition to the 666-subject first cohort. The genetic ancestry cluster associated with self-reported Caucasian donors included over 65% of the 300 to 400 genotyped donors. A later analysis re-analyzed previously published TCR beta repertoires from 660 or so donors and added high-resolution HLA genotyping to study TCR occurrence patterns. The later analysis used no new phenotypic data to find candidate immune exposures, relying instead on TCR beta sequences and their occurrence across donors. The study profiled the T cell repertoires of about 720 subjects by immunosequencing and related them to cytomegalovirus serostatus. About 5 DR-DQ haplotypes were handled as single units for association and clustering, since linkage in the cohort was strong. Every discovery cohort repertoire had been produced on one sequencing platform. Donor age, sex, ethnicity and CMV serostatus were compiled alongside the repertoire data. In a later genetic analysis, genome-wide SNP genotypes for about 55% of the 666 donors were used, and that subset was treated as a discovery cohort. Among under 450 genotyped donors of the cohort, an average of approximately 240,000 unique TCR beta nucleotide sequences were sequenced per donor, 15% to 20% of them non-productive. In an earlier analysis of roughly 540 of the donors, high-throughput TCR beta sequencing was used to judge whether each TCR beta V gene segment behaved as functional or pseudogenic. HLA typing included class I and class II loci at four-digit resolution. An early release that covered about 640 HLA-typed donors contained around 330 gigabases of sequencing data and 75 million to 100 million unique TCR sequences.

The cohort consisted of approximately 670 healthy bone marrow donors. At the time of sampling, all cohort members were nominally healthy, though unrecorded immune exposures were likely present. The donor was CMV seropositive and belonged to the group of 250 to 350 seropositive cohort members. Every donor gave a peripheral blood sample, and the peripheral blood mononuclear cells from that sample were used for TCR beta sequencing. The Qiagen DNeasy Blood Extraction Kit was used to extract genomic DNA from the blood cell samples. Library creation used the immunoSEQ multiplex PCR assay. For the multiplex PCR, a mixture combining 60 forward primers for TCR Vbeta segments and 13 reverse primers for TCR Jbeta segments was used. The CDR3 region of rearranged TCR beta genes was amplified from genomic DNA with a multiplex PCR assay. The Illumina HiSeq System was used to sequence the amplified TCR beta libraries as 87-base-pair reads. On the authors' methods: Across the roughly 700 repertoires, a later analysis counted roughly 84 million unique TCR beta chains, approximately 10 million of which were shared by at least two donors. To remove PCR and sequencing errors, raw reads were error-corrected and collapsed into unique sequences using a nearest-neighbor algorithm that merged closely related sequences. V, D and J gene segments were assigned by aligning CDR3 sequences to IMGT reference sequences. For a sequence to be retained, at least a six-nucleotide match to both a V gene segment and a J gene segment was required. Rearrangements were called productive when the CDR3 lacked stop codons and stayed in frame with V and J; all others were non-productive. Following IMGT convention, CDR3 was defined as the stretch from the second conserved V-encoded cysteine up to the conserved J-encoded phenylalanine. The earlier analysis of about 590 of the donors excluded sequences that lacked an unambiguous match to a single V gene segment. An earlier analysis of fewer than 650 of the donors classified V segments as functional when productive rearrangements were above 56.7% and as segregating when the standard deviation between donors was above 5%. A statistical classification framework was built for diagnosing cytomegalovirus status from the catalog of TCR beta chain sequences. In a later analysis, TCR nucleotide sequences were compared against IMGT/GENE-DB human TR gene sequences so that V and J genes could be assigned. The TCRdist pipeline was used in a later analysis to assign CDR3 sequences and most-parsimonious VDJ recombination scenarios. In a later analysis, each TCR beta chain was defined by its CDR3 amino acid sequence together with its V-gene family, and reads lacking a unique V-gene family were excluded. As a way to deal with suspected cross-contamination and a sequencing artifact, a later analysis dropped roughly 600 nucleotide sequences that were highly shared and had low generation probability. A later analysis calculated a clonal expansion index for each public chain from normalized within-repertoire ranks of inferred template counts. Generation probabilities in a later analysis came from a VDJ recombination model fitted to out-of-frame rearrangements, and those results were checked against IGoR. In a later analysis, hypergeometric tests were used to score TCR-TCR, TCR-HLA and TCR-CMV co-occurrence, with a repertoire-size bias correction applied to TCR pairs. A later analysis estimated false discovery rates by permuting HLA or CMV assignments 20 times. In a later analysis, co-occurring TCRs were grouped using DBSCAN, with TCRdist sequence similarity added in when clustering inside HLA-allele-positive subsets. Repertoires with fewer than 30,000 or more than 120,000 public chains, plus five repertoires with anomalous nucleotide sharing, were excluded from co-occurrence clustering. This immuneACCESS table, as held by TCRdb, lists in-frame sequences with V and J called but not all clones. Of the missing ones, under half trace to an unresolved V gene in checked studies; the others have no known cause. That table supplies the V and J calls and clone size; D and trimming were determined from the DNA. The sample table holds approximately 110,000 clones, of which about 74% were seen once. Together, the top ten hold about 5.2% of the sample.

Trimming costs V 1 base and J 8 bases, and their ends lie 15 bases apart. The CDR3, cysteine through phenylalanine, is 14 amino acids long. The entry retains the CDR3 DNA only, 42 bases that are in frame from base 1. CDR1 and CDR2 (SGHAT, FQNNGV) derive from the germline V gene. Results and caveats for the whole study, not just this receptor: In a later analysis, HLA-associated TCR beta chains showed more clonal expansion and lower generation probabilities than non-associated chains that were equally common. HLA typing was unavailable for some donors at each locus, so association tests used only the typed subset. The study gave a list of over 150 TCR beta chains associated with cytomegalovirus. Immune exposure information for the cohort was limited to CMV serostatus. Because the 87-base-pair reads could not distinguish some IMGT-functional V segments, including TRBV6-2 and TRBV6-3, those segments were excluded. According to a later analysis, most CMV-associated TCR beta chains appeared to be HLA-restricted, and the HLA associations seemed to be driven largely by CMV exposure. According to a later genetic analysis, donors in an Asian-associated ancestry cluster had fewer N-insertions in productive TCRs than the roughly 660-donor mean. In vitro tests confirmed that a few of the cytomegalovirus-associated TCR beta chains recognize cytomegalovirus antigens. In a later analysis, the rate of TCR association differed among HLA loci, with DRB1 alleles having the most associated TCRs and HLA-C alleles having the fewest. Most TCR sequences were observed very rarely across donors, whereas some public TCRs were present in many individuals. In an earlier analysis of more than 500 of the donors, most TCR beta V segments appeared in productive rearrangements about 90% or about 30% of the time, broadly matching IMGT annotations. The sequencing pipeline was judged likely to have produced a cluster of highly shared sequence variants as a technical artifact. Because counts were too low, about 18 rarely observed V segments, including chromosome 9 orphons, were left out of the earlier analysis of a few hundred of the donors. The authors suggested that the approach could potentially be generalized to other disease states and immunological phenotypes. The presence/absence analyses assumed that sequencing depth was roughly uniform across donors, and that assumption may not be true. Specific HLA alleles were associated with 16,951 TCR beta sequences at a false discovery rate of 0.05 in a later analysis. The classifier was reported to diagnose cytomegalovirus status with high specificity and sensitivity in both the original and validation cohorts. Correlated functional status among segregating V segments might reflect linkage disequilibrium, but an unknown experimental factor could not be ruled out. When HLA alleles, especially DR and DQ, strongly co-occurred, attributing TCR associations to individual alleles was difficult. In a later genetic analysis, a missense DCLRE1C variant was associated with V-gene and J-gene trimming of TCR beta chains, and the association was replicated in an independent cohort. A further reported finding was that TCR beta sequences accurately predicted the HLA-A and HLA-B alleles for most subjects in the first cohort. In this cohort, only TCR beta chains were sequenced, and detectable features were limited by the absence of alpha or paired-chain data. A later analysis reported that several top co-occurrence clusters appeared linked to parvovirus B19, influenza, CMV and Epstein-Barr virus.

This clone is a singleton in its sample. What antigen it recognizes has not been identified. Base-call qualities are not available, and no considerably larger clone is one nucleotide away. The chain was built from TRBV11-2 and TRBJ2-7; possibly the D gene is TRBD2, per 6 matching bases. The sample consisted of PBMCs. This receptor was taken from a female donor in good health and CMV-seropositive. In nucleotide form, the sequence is TGTGCCAGCAGCTTAGTGGGGGGACCCCTGAAGCAGTACTTC. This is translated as CASSLVGGPLKQYF.